This is a list of T cell receptor beta chains from one sample in a study of CD8 T cells in Susac syndrome. TCRdb re-called the immunoSEQ multiplex PCR reads through MiXCR, storing one row per CDR3 protein. The sample holds some 140,000 distinct CDR3 sequences, around nine tenths seen once. What was sequenced was CD8+ T cells from PBMCs. Receptors were obtained from a human donor with multiple sclerosis. Each CDR3 is given without its conserved first and last residue. A D gene is named only where the DNA matches it firmly.

D,J,length,V,CDR3
TRBD1,TRBJ1-1,10,TRBV6-5,ASSYPGQGAF
.,TRBJ1-5,13,TRBV2,ASSEFAGSNQPQH
TRBD1,TRBJ2-2,17,TRBV28,ASSSPGGGGTSNTGELF
TRBD1,TRBJ2-5,13,TRBV28,ASSYGTAWVGTQY
.,TRBJ1-1,13,TRBV20-1,SATPPDRENTEAF
.,TRBJ1-2,10,TRBV7-8,ASSFTNYGYT
.,TRBJ2-7,12,TRBV7-9,ASRDDSRSYEQY
.,TRBJ2-7,12,TRBV28,ASSSTDSFYEQY
.,TRBJ2-7,13,TRBV4-3,ASSQIFGGRGEQY
.,TRBJ1-1,11,TRBV19,ASNLIGYTEAF
.,TRBJ2-5,11,TRBV24-1,ATSDPPEETQY
.,TRBJ2-2,13,TRBV7-9,ASSPWTVAPGELF
.,TRBJ1-1,10,TRBV12-5,ASGLRVPEAF